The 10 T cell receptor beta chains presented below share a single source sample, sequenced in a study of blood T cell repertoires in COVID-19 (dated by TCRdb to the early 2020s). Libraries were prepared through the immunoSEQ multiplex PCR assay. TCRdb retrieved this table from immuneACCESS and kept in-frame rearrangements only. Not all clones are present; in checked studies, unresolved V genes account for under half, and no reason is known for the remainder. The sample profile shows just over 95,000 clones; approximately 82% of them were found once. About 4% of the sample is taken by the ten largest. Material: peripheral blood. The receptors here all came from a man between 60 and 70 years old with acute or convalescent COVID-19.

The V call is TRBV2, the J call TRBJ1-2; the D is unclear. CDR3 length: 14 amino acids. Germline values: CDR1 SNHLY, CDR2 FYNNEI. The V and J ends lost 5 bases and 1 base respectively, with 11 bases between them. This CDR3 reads CASSRQEGNYGYTF. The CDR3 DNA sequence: TGTGCCAGCAGTAGACAAGAGGGTAACTATGGCTACACCTTC. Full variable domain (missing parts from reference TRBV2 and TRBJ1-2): EPEVTQTPSHQVTQMGQEVILRCVPISNHLYFYWYRQILGQKVEFLVSFYNNEISEKSEIFDDQFSVERPDGSNFTLKIRSTKLEDSAMYFCASSRQEGNYGYTFGSGTRLTVV.

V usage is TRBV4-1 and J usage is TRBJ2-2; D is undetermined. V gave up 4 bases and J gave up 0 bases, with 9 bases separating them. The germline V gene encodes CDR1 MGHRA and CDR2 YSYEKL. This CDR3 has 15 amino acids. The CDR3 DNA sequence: TGCGCCAGCAGCCCTACCTACGCGAACACCGGGGAGCTGTTTTTT. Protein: CASSPTYANTGELFF.

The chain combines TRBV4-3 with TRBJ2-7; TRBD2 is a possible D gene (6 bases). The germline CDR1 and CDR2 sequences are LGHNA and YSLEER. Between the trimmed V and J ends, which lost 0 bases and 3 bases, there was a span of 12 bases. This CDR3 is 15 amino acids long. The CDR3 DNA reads TGCGCCAGCAGCCAAGATCTCGGGGGAAACTACGAGCAGTACGTC. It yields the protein CASSQDLGGNYEQYV.

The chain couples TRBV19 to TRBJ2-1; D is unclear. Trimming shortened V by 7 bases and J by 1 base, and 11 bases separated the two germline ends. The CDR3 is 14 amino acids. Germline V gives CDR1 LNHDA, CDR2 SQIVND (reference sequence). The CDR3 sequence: CASTTGLSYNEQFF. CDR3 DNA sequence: TGTGCCAGTACGACTGGTCTATCCTACAATGAGCAGTTCTTC.

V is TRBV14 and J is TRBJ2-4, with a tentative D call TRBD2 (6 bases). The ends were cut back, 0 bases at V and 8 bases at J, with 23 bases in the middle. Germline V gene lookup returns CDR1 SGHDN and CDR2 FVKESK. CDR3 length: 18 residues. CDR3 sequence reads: CASSQDVGLGGAADIQYF. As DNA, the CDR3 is TGTGCCAGCAGCCAAGATGTGGGGCTTGGAGGGGCCGCGGACATTCAGTACTTC. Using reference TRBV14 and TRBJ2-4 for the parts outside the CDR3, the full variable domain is EAGVTQFPSHSVIEKGQTVTLRCDPISGHDNLYWYRRVMGKEIKFLLHFVKESKQDESGMPNNRFLAERTGGTYSTLKVQPAELEDSGVYFCASSQDVGLGGAADIQYFGAGTRLSVL.

The CDR3 DNA is TGTGCCAGCAGTGAGGAGGGACAGGGGGCCGAGACCCAGTACTTC. Protein: CASSEEGQGAETQYF. The chain is built from TRBV2 and TRBJ2-5, with 12 bases identical to TRBD1. The J segment lost 5 bases and the V segment lost 3 bases, leaving 4 bases of the junction unmatched. The CDR3 has 15 residues. CDR1 is SNHLY, CDR2 FYNNEI, per germline.

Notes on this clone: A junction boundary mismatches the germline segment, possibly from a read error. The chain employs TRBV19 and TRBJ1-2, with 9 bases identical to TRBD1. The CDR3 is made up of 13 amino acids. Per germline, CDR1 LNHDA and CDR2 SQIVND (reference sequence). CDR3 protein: CASSAGQGSFYFF. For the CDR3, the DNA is TGTGCCAGTAGTGCGGGACAGGGTTCCTTCTACTTCTTC.

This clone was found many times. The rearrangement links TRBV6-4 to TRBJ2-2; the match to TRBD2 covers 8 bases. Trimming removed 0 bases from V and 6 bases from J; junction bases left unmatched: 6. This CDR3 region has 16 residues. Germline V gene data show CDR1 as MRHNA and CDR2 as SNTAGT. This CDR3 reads CASSDSSGTTAGELFF. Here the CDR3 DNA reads TGTGCCAGCAGTGACTCTAGCGGGACGACCGCCGGGGAGCTGTTTTTT.

CDR3 nucleotide sequence: TGCGCCAGCAGCTTGGCCGTCCAAGAGACCCAGTACTTC. Its translation: CASSLAVQETQYF. The V gene is TRBV5-1, the J gene TRBJ2-5, with D unclear. CDR1 and CDR2 (germline): SGHRS, YFSETQ. V lost 0 bases and J 1 base, leaving 4 bases between the germline ends. The length of the CDR3 is 13 residues.

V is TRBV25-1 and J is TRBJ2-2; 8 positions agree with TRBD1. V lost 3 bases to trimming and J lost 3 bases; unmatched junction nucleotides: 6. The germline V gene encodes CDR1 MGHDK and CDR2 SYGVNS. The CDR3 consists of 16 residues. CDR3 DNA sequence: TGTGCCAGCAGTGATAGGACAGGGATGTACACCGGGGAGCTGTTTTTT. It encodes CASSDRTGMYTGELFF.